This is a list of T cell receptor beta chains from one sample in a study of shared clonotypes between healthy human individuals. The data were produced by immunoSEQ multiplex PCR, yet TCRdb's version contains in-frame clones alone and is incomplete. In the table there are about 600,000 clones, 97% of which are singletons. The sequencing input was naive CD4+ T cells sorted from blood. All receptors derive from a woman in her twenties or thirties in good health. CDR3s include the opening cysteine and the closing phenylalanine or tryptophan. A D gene is named only where the DNA matches it firmly. Part of the rows lack a size; the others show once, few, many or a class for expanded clones.

j_call v_call d_call clone_size cdr3_aa cdr3_nt
TRBJ1-1 TRBV6-5 NA once CASSGQGGRNTEAFF TGTGCCAGCAGTGGGCAGGGTGGACGAAACACTGAAGCTTTCTTT
TRBJ2-3 TRBV10-3 TRBD1 NA CAISEPGQGKDTQYF TGTGCCATCAGTGAACCGGGACAGGGAAAAGATACGCAGTATTTT
TRBJ2-2 TRBV30 NA NA CAWSVQYPGELFF TGTGCCTGGAGTGTACAGTACCCCGGGGAGCTGTTTTTT
TRBJ1-2 TRBV19 NA once CASSIGPGARDGYTF TGTGCCAGTAGTATAGGGCCGGGGGCCCGGGATGGCTACACCTTC
TRBJ2-7 TRBV4-1 TRBD2 NA CASSQETSAPSYEQYF TGCGCCAGCAGCCAGGAGACTAGCGCCCCCTCCTACGAGCAGTACTTC
TRBJ1-2 TRBV28 TRBD1 NA CASSEGAGYGYTF TGTGCCAGCAGCGAGGGGGCGGGCTATGGCTACACCTTC
TRBJ2-7 TRBV23-1 NA once CASSPPPVDEQYF TGCGCCAGCAGTCCCCCTCCTGTCGACGAGCAGTACTTC
TRBJ1-2 TRBV28 NA NA CASSLRADLRGYTF TGTGCCAGCAGTTTAAGGGCGGATCTACGCGGCTACACCTTC
TRBJ1-4 TRBV25-1 NA NA CASSLRGTYEKLFF TGTGCCAGTTCCTTGCGGGGGACTTATGAAAAACTGTTTTTT
TRBJ2-1 TRBV7-9 NA NA CASSRGQRNNEQFF TGTGCCAGCAGCCGCGGACAGCGTAACAATGAGCAGTTCTTC
TRBJ2-7 TRBV5-1 TRBD2 NA CASSYASGSYEQYF TGCGCCAGCAGCTACGCTAGCGGGAGTTACGAGCAGTACTTC
TRBJ2-7 TRBV5-1 TRBD2 NA CASSAGLAGPLHEQYF TGCGCCAGCAGCGCTGGACTAGCGGGACCCCTCCACGAGCAGTACTTC
TRBJ2-7 TRBV27 NA NA CASSHPGSPSYEQYF TGTGCCAGCAGTCACCCCGGGTCGCCCTCCTACGAGCAGTACTTC
TRBJ1-3 TRBV11-2 NA NA CASSLNRVSSGNTIYF TGTGCCAGCAGCTTGAACAGAGTTAGCTCTGGAAACACCATATATTTT
TRBJ2-3 TRBV30 NA NA CAWSVSFGTDTQYF TGTGCCTGGAGTGTATCCTTCGGGACAGATACGCAGTATTTT
TRBJ2-1 TRBV5-1 NA NA CASSLVTLNNEQFF TGCGCCAGCAGCTTGGTTACGCTAAACAATGAGCAGTTCTTC
TRBJ1-1 TRBV29-1 NA few CSVAGLAEAFF TGCAGCGTTGCAGGGCTTGCCGAAGCTTTCTTT
TRBJ2-7 TRBV28 NA NA CASDTQSTGRNEQYF TGTGCCAGCGACACACAATCTACGGGTCGGAACGAGCAGTACTTC
TRBJ2-1 TRBV4-1 NA NA CASSQDRRAWDNEQFF TGCGCCAGCAGCCAAGATCGGAGGGCTTGGGACAATGAGCAGTTCTTC
TRBJ1-1 TRBV28 NA NA CASSLNRSGAFF TGTGCCAGCAGTTTAAATCGATCGGGAGCTTTCTTT
TRBJ2-7 TRBV2 TRBD2 NA CASSARTSGILYEQYF TGTGCCAGCAGTGCGCGGACTAGCGGGATACTCTACGAGCAGTACTTC
TRBJ2-1 TRBV5-6 NA NA CASSWDLYNEQFF TGTGCCAGCAGCTGGGACTTATACAATGAGCAGTTCTTC